The rows below give T cell receptor beta chains drawn from one sample of a study of cytomegalovirus exposure and HLA in healthy donors. The table came from immunoSEQ multiplex PCR; TCRdb's copy has only in-frame clones and leaves some out. The sample totals 41,000 or so clones. Sequencing was done on a sample of PBMCs. These receptors were obtained from a man under 40 in good health and CMV-seronegative. CDR3s include the opening cysteine and the closing phenylalanine or tryptophan.

v_call,cdr3_aa
TRBV7-2,CASSLDRAYNEQFF
TRBV6-5,CASSYSPDRLSGGYTF
TRBV19,CASSSGIVVGELFF
TRBV19,CASSILVVSGVPNEKLFF
TRBV5-1,CASSERQGSSGELFF
TRBV5-1,CASSLQLEEKLFF
TRBV6-5,CASGGLAGGGEQYF
TRBV7-3,CASTLKDRGFLTVLAYEQYF
TRBV5-1,CASSLGPSGGTYEQYF
TRBV14,CASSQDSLQTGFF
TRBV6-1,CASSEAQGGGYGYTF